Below, 27 T cell receptor beta chains from the same sample are listed, as sequenced in a study of blood T cells in healthy people across ages. Next came a second PCR, run for about 7 to 12 cycles, which used a sample-barcoded 5' primer along with a J-beta primer mix. TCRdb re-called the 5' RACE reads through MiXCR, storing one row per CDR3 protein. The sample consists of hundreds of thousands of distinct CDR3 sequences, roughly 25% of them appearing once. These sequences were also reported in another study, on T cells of mothers and their children.

Sequencing was done on a sample of blood. The receptors shown here come from a boy younger than 18 in good health.

The sample holds a few counts of this clonotype. This chain links TRBV2 with TRBJ2-1, with TRBD2 as a possible D gene (5 bases). This CDR3 contains 14 residues. Germline V lookup: CDR1 SNHLY, CDR2 FYNNEI. The V end was cut by 8 bases, the J end by 0 bases, with 11 bases between. The CDR3 DNA is TGTGCCAGCGCGCCGGGAAGCTCCTACAATGAGCAGTTCTTC. Protein: CASAPGSSYNEQFF.

V gene TRBV7-9 combines with J gene TRBJ2-1; TRBD2 might be the D (7 bases). V gave up 5 bases and J gave up 8 bases, with 16 bases separating them. CDR1 and CDR2 (germline): SEHNR, FQNEAQ (reference sequence). The CDR3 extends over 14 amino acids. The CDR3 sequence: CASSPEGGGDEQFF. The CDR3 nucleotides read TGTGCCAGCAGCCCAGAAGGGGGGGGAGATGAGCAGTTCTTC.

The chain employs TRBV5-1 and TRBJ2-5, with TRBD1 identical over 8 bases. The J segment lost 5 bases and the V segment lost 7 bases, leaving 4 bases of the junction unmatched. CDR3 length: 12 residues. Germline-derived CDR1 and CDR2 are SGHRS and YFSETQ. Here the CDR3 DNA reads TGCGCCAGCTTCGACAGGGGCGAGACCCAGTACTTC. Its protein is CASFDRGETQYF.

The chain couples TRBV19 to TRBJ2-7, with 9 positions matching TRBD1. CDR3 size: 13 residues. Germline loops: CDR1 LNHDA, CDR2 SQIVND (reference sequence). With V trimmed by 9 bases and J by 4 bases, 7 bases remained unmatched. CDR3 bases: TGTGCCAGCCGGGACAGGGCCGCGTACGAGCAGTACTTC. Translating it yields CASRDRAAYEQYF.

The rearrangement uses TRBV2 and TRBJ2-1; D perhaps matches TRBD2 (6 bases). This CDR3 is built from 14 residues. The V gene lost 8 bases and the J gene lost 7 bases, with 18 bases spanning the gap. Germline V gives CDR1 SNHLY, CDR2 FYNNEI. The CDR3 is CASAGLANGNEQFF. The DNA for the CDR3 is TGTGCCAGCGCGGGGCTAGCGAACGGGAATGAGCAGTTCTTC. Using reference TRBV2 and TRBJ2-1 for the parts outside the CDR3, the full variable domain is EPEVTQTPSHQVTQMGQEVILRCVPISNHLYFYWYRQILGQKVEFLVSFYNNEISEKSEIFDDQFSVERPDGSNFTLKIRSTKLEDSAMYFCASAGLANGNEQFFGPGTRLTVL.

The rearrangement uses TRBV20-1 and TRBJ2-3; D is unclear. Germline CDR1 is DFQATT and CDR2 is SNEGSKA (reference sequence). V was clipped by 2 bases and J by 2 bases, with 8 bases between them. The CDR3 spans 13 residues. As DNA, the CDR3 is TGCAGTGCTAGAAGGCAGTACACAGATACGCAGTATTTT. Its translation is CSARRQYTDTQYF.

This clonotype was seen only a few times. At one of its ends the junction is not consistent with the germline gene, which may arise from a read error. The V gene is TRBV29-1, the J gene TRBJ2-1; D is unresolved. The J call may be faulty, since TRBJ2-7 better matches the DNA end. The CDR3 runs to 12 residues. Germline V lookup: CDR1 SQVTM, CDR2 ANQGSEA. The CDR3 DNA is TGCAGCGTTGTAGTCGGAATCTACGCGCAGTACTTC. Residues: CSVVVGIYAQYF.

V is TRBV7-9 and J is TRBJ2-7, with a possible D match to TRBD1 (5 bases). CDR3 length: 14 amino acids. Germline CDR1 reads SEHNR; CDR2 reads FQNEAQ (reference sequence). Trimming stripped 5 bases from V and 5 bases from J, with 16 bases between. CDR3 loop: CASSPVFGANEQYF. The CDR3 coding sequence is TGTGCCAGCAGCCCAGTTTTTGGGGCCAACGAGCAGTACTTC.

The rearrangement uses TRBV7-9 and TRBJ1-1; no definite D call. This CDR3 spans 15 amino acids. The V gene lost 1 base and the J gene lost 0 bases, with 9 bases spanning the gap. The germline gives CDR1 SEHNR, CDR2 FQNEAQ (reference sequence). The CDR3 bases are TGTGCCAGCAGCTTAGTGCGGGTAATGAACACTGAAGCTTTCTTT. Translated, it gives CASSLVRVMNTEAFF.

The rearrangement joins TRBV7-8 to TRBJ2-2; D gene uncertain. V lost 5 bases to trimming and J lost 2 bases, with 18 bases between them. The CDR3 contains 17 residues. Germline assignment: CDR1 SGHVS and CDR2 FQNEAQ. CDR3 loop: CASSARQSRINTGELFF. In DNA form, the CDR3 reads TGTGCCAGCAGCGCGAGACAAAGCCGGATTAACACCGGGGAGCTGTTTTTT. The whole variable domain, filled in from reference TRBV7-8 and TRBJ2-2, reads GAGVSQSPRYKVAKRGQDVALRCDPISGHVSLFWYQQALGQGPEFLTYFQNEAQLDKSGLPSDRFFAERPEGSVSTLKIQRTQQEDSAVYLCASSARQSRINTGELFFGEGSRLTVL.

The table lists this clonotype with a few counts. The CDR3 nucleotides are TGCAGTGCTAGAGACATAGCGGGGGGACTCTACGAGCAGTACTTC. Protein sequence: CSARDIAGGLYEQYF. V usage is TRBV20-1 and J usage is TRBJ2-5; 10 bases are shared with TRBD2. The J call is doubtful: the DNA matches TRBJ2-7 better. The CDR3 covers 15 residues. The germline V gene has CDR1 DFQATT and CDR2 SNEGSKA (reference sequence).

The V and J genes are TRBV12-3 or TRBV12-4 and TRBJ2-5; the match to TRBD2 covers 10 bases. Losses at the gene ends were 6 bases for V and 5 bases for J; bases not matched to a gene: 12. CDR3 size: 16 residues. CDR3 coding DNA: TGTGCCAGCAGCCGGGGGAGCGGGGGGGCCTTTGAGACCCAGTACTTC. Its protein is CASSRGSGGAFETQYF.

The gene calls are TRBV10-3 and TRBJ1-1; no clear D gene. V was clipped by 2 bases and J by 6 bases, with 7 bases between them. The V gene's germline CDR1 is ENHRY and CDR2 SYGVKD. The length of the CDR3 is 12 residues. CDR3 protein: CAISEGISEAFF. The DNA of the CDR3 is TGTGCCATCAGTGAGGGGATCTCTGAAGCTTTCTTT.

This chain uses TRBV7-6 with TRBJ2-5; D gene unclear. V was pared by 2 bases and J by 4 bases, with 11 bases between. CDR3 length: 14 residues. Germline V gives CDR1 SGHVS, CDR2 FNYEAQ. The CDR3 loop reads CASSLWVSGETQYF. The CDR3 nucleotides are TGTGCCAGCAGCTTATGGGTTTCGGGAGAGACCCAGTACTTC.

This clonotype was seen repeatedly, ten times or more. The chain links TRBV7-9 to TRBJ2-5; D is unclear. Germline loops: CDR1 SEHNR, CDR2 FQNEAQ (reference sequence). The CDR3 extends over 13 amino acids. Trimming shortened V by 2 bases and J by 2 bases, and 6 bases separated the two germline ends. DNA of the CDR3: TGTGCCAGCAGCTTAACCGTACAAGAGACCCAGTACTTC. This sequence encodes CASSLTVQETQYF.

The chain combines TRBV20-1 with TRBJ2-5; D remains unclear. CDR3 size: 13 residues. V lost 0 bases to trimming and J lost 4 bases, with 9 bases between them. The germline gives CDR1 DFQATT, CDR2 SNEGSKA (reference sequence). The CDR3 is CSARETPRETQYF. The CDR3 nucleotides are TGCAGTGCTAGAGAGACTCCAAGAGAGACCCAGTACTTC.

This clonotype has a handful of counts. The chain uses TRBV28 and TRBJ2-1; 8 bases line up with TRBD2. The V gene's germline CDR1 is MDHEN and CDR2 SYDVKM. The CDR3 covers 15 residues. V trimming: 3 bases; J trimming: 5 bases; junction bases outside the gene matches: 6. CDR3 in amino acids: CASSFSGGRNNEQFF. CDR3 bases: TGTGCCAGCAGTTTTTCGGGGGGGCGTAACAATGAGCAGTTCTTC.

This chain uses TRBV20-1 with TRBJ2-3; D unclear. Germline V gives CDR1 DFQATT, CDR2 SNEGSKA (reference sequence). This CDR3 is 11 amino acids long. V shed 2 bases and J shed 8 bases, with 8 bases lying between them. The CDR3 reads CSARQTGTQYF. The DNA of the CDR3 is TGCAGTGCTAGACAGACGGGTACGCAGTATTTT.

This chain uses TRBV7-8 with TRBJ1-2; D ambiguous. Between the trimmed V and J ends, which lost 5 bases and 0 bases, there was a span of 13 bases. This CDR3 is 15 amino acids long. Germline CDR1 SGHVS, CDR2 FQNEAQ. The CDR3 sequence: CASSPGGSSNYGYTF. The CDR3 DNA reads as TGTGCCAGCAGCCCTGGAGGATCCTCTAACTATGGCTACACCTTC.

This chain links TRBV20-1 with TRBJ2-1, with 7 bases aligning to TRBD2. This CDR3 is 15 amino acids long. Germline CDR1 is DFQATT and CDR2 is SNEGSKA (reference sequence). Trimming took 6 bases from V and 4 from J; bases not matched to a gene: 12. The DNA for the CDR3 is TGCAGTGCAACCCTCCAGAGCGGGGTATACAATGAGCAGTTCTTC. Its protein is CSATLQSGVYNEQFF.

The genes are TRBV7-9 and TRBJ2-2, with 7 positions matching TRBD1. J was trimmed by 2 bases and V by 6 bases; bases with no gene match: 6. This CDR3 has 15 residues. CDR1 and CDR2 (germline): SEHNR, FQNEAQ (reference sequence). CDR3 bases: TGTGCCAGCAGATTCGACAGGGACAACACCGGGGAGCTGTTTTTT. It is translated as CASRFDRDNTGELFF. Combining the CDR3 with reference TRBV7-9 and TRBJ2-2 gives the whole variable domain DTGVSQNPRHKITKRGQNVTFRCDPISEHNRLYWYRQTLGQGPEFLTYFQNEAQLEKSRLLSDRFSAERPKGSFSTLEIQRTEQGDSAMYLCASRFDRDNTGELFFGEGSRLTVL.

The table lists this clonotype with a few counts. The junction does not match germline at one end; this may be a read error. The J gene is TRBJ1-1, the V gene TRBV29-1; D ambiguous. This CDR3 contains 15 residues. Germline V gene data show CDR1 as SQVTM and CDR2 as ANQGSEA. This chain's CDR3 is CSVQEPQSMNTEAFF. The CDR3, as DNA: TGCAGCGTTCAAGAACCTCAGTCTATGAACACTGAAGCTTTCTTT.

The chain couples TRBV4-2 to TRBJ2-3; 7 positions match TRBD2. With 4 bases clipped from V and 2 bases from J, the junction kept 12 bases outside the gene matches. Germline CDR1 and CDR2: LGHNA and YNFKEQ. The CDR3 length is 17 residues. For the CDR3, the DNA is TGTGCCAGCAGCCCCCGGGGGGACTACCGAAACACAGATACGCAGTATTTT. Its translation: CASSPRGDYRNTDTQYF.

The chain has TRBV24-1 and TRBJ2-1; D is perhaps TRBD1 or TRBD2 (6 bases each). Germline CDR1 and CDR2: KGHDR and SFDVKD. The CDR3 is 16 residues long. Trimming took 5 bases from V and 4 from J, leaving 17 bases between them. The CDR3 DNA is TGTGCCACCAGTGGTCAGGGGCTCGGGGGTTACAATGAGCAGTTCTTC. It encodes CATSGQGLGGYNEQFF.

This clonotype was seen only a few times. The genes are TRBV3-1 and TRBJ1-5; no clear D. The length of the CDR3 is 13 residues. Trimming took 0 bases from V and 7 from J, leaving 7 bases between them. Germline V gives CDR1 LGHDT, CDR2 YNNKEL (reference sequence). The CDR3 is CASSQDGQQPQHF. The CDR3 coding sequence is TGTGCCAGCAGCCAAGATGGGCAACAGCCCCAGCATTTT. The complete variable domain, with remaining parts taken from reference TRBV3-1 and TRBJ1-5, reads DTAVSQTPKYLVTQMGNDKSIKCEQNLGHDTMYWYKQDSKKFLKIMFSYNNKELIINETVPNRFSPKSPDKAHLNLHINSLELGDSAVYFCASSQDGQQPQHFGDGTRLSIL.

This clonotype was observed a single time. The chain uses TRBV10-3 and TRBJ2-7, with D unclear. V shed 4 bases and J shed 3 bases, with 10 bases lying between them. Germline assignment: CDR1 ENHRY and CDR2 SYGVKD. CDR3 length equals 13 residues. In DNA form, the CDR3 reads TGTGCCATCAGTGGTGGGGTTGTCTACGAGCAGTACTTC. Its protein product is CAISGGVVYEQYF.

The chain carries TRBV20-1 and TRBJ2-5, with 11 bases lining up with TRBD2. V lost 4 bases and J lost 2; bases outside the gene matches: 6. The length of the CDR3 is 15 residues. Germline V lookup: CDR1 DFQATT, CDR2 SNEGSKA (reference sequence). DNA of the CDR3: TGCAGTGCTACGCTAGCGGGGGGTATACAAGAGACCCAGTACTTC. It translates to CSATLAGGIQETQYF.